This T cell receptor beta chain was sequenced for a study of OX40 agonist ivuxolimab in advanced cancers. J lost 2 bases, V lost 2 bases, and 6 bases had no gene match. This CDR3 spans 15 amino acids. Germline V CDR1 and CDR2: SNHLY, FYNNEI. This clone was seen just once. This table comes from immunoSEQ multiplex PCR, and its TCRdb copy is limited to in-frame clones, with some not included. The table shows about 83,000 clones, with about 88% occurring only once. The sequence was obtained from an adult with an advanced solid tumor such as melanoma, head and neck, liver or kidney cancer. The J gene is TRBJ2-7, the V gene TRBV2, with 7 bases that match TRBD1. The sequencing here drew on CD4+ or CD8+ T cells sorted from blood, taken in a trial of the OX40 agonist ivuxolimab. DNA of the CDR3: TGTGCCAGCAGTGAACGTTGGCAGGGGGCCTACGAGCAGTACTTC. Its translation: CASSERWQGAYEQYF.